This T cell receptor (beta chain) was observed in a study of T-cell memory formation after mild COVID-19. About the research overall: TCR clustering was largely donor specific. Study-level points and caveats: Memory cells collected pre-infection included some clones that later responded, suggesting cross-reactive memory joined. Clonal second-wave expansions that peaked on day 37 had unconfirmed SARS-CoV-2 specificity. Mostly located in CM and EM were contracting CD4+ clones, with contracting CD8+ clones located in EMRA.

This clonotype was seen ten or more times. The antigen remains unidentified. One entry per CDR3 protein, called by TCRdb with MiXCR from the 5' RACE reads. The sample includes fewer than 150,000 distinct CDR3 sequences, about 6.5% of them seen just once. The germline V gene encodes CDR1 MNHEY and CDR2 SVGEGT. J gave up 8 bases and V 0 bases, and 5 bases lay outside the gene matches. This CDR3 has 15 residues. This clonotype was obtained from an adult woman who had mild COVID-19 (a few samples of this study predate the infection). Cell type and time point are not known. Source material: PBMCs or a T cell subset sorted from them (not recorded which). The rearrangement uses TRBV6-2 or TRBV6-3 and TRBJ2-1, with 9 bases identical to TRBD2. The CDR3 reads CASSYSVAGDYEQFF. CDR3 bases: TGTGCCAGCAGTTACTCGGTAGCGGGGGATTATGAGCAGTTCTTC.